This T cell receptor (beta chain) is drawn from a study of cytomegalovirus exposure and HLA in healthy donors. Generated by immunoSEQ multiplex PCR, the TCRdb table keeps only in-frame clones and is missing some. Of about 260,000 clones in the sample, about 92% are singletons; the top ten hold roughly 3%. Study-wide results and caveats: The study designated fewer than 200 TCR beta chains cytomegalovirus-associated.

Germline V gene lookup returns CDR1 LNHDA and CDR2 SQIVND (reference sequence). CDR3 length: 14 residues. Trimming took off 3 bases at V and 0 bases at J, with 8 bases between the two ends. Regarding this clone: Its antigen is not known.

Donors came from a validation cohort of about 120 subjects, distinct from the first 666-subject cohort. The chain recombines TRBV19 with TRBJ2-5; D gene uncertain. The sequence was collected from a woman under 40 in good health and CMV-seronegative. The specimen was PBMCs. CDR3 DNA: TGTGCCAGTAGTATCCCGAATTACCAAGAGACCCAGTACTTC. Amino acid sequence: CASSIPNYQETQYF.